Listed here are 18 T cell receptor beta chains from one sample, sequenced in a study of technical replicates of blood from a handful of donors. TCRdb keeps only in-frame clones here, not all; method: immunoSEQ multiplex PCR. The sample lists about 100,000 clones; approximately 96% were seen once. Sequencing was carried out using T cells isolated from PBMCs. These receptors all come from a human donor in good health.

This chain uses TRBV27 with TRBJ1-2, with a possible D match to TRBD1 (6 bases). The ends were cut back, 2 bases at V and 4 bases at J, with 20 bases in the middle. CDR1 and CDR2 from the germline V gene are MNHEY and SMNVEV (reference sequence). This CDR3 has 17 residues. The CDR3 DNA follows: TGTGCCAGCAGTTTAGGCCCCCAGGACAGTCTCTCCTATGGCTACACCTTC. Its protein product is CASSLGPQDSLSYGYTF.

The chain joins TRBV6-5 to TRBJ1-5; the D is unclear. The germline V gene encodes CDR1 MNHEY and CDR2 SVGAGI. V dropped 5 bases and J dropped 7 bases, with 6 bases sitting between them. This CDR3 is built from 11 residues. The CDR3 reads CASSPQQPQHF. DNA of the CDR3: TGTGCCAGCAGTCCCCAGCAGCCCCAGCATTTT.

V gene TRBV12-5 combines with J gene TRBJ2-3, with D uncertain. The germline V gene encodes CDR1 LGHNT and CDR2 FRNRAP. V lost 1 base and J 5 bases, leaving 10 bases between the germline ends. CDR3 size: 14 residues. The chain's CDR3 is CASGLANYRDTQYF. The CDR3 DNA reads as TGTGCTAGTGGTTTGGCCAACTATAGAGATACGCAGTATTTT.

This chain uses TRBV5-1 with TRBJ1-3; D not certain. The CDR3 totals 15 residues. Germline lookup yields CDR1 SGHRS and CDR2 YFSETQ. Between the trimmed V and J ends, which lost 2 bases and 2 bases, there was a span of 11 bases. CDR3 protein: CASSFWASPGNTIYF. CDR3 DNA sequence: TGCGCCAGCAGCTTTTGGGCCTCGCCTGGAAACACCATATATTTT. Drawing the rest from reference TRBV5-1 and TRBJ1-3, the complete variable domain is KAGVTQTPRYLIKTRGQQVTLSCSPISGHRSVSWYQQTPGQGLQFLFEYFSETQRNKGNFPGRFSGRQFSNSRSEMNVSTLELGDSALYLCASSFWASPGNTIYFGEGSWLTVV.

V gene TRBV30 combines with J gene TRBJ2-5; 11 bases match TRBD2. The length of the CDR3 is 15 residues. CDR1 is GTSNPN and CDR2 is SVGIG in the germline V gene (reference sequence). Unmatched junction bases numbered 10, after V lost 6 bases and J lost 4 bases. CDR3: CACIAGGQLGETQYF. CDR3 in DNA: TGTGCCTGCATAGCGGGGGGGCAATTAGGAGAGACCCAGTACTTC.

This clone was observed a single time. The CDR3 bases are TGTGCCAGCAGCAGGGGCAACTATGGCTACACCTTC. It codes for CASSRGNYGYTF. The V call is TRBV9, the J call TRBJ1-2; tentative D call: TRBD1 (5 bases). Trimming pared 4 bases from V and 2 bases from J, leaving 6 bases between. Germline CDR1 and CDR2: SGDLS and YYNGEE. The CDR3 consists of 12 residues.

The V call is TRBV6-6, the J call TRBJ1-2; D perhaps matches TRBD1 (6 bases). Germline V CDR1 and CDR2: MNHNY, SVGAGI (reference sequence). The CDR3 sequence is 13 residues long. V dropped 6 bases and J dropped 3 bases, with 11 bases sitting between them. DNA of the CDR3: TGTGCCAGCAGCCTAACAGGGTACTATGGCTACACCTTC. Amino acids: CASSLTGYYGYTF.

The chain links TRBV7-6 to TRBJ2-3; 8 bases line up with TRBD2. Trimming took 4 bases from V and 4 from J; bases not matched to a gene: 7. The CDR3 length is 15 residues. Looked up from germline, CDR1 is SGHVS and CDR2 is FNYEAQ. This CDR3 reads CASSSALAESDTQYF. The CDR3 DNA sequence: TGTGCCAGCAGCTCCGCACTAGCGGAATCAGATACGCAGTATTTT. The variable domain in full, completed from reference TRBV7-6 and TRBJ2-3, reads GAGVSQSPRYKVTKRGQDVALRCDPISGHVSLYWYRQALGQGPEFLTYFNYEAQQDKSGLPNDRFSAERPEGSISTLTIQRTEQRDSAMYRCASSSALAESDTQYFGPGTRLTVL.

This clone has only one observation. The chain is built from TRBV19 and TRBJ2-1; D might be TRBD2 (6 bases). V gave up 5 bases and J gave up 0 bases, with 14 bases separating them. The length of the CDR3 is 16 residues. Germline V gene sequence: CDR1 LNHDA, CDR2 SQIVND (reference sequence). The CDR3 here is CASSSIAVSSYNEQFF. CDR3 in DNA: TGTGCCAGTAGTTCGATAGCGGTGAGCTCCTACAATGAGCAGTTCTTC.

The J gene is TRBJ2-7, the V gene TRBV6-1, with a tentative D call TRBD2 (5 bases). Germline loops: CDR1 MNHNS, CDR2 SASEGT. Trimming left V 4 bases short and J 7 bases short, with 11 bases between. This CDR3 contains 12 residues. Here the CDR3 reads CASSADSGEQYF. The CDR3 coding sequence is TGTGCCAGCAGTGCCGATTCGGGAGAGCAGTACTTC.

The chain uses TRBV19 and TRBJ2-4, with a weak D call TRBD1 (6 bases). Trimming removed 5 bases at V and 0 bases at J, with 11 bases between. Germline V gives CDR1 LNHDA, CDR2 SQIVND (reference sequence). The CDR3 length is 15 residues. As DNA, the CDR3 is TGTGCCAGTAGTGTACAGGGATTAGCCAAAAACATTCAGTACTTC. This codes for CASSVQGLAKNIQYF. The variable domain in full, completed from reference TRBV19 and TRBJ2-4, reads DGGITQSPKYLFRKEGQNVTLSCEQNLNHDAMYWYRQDPGQGLRLIYYSQIVNDFQKGDIAEGYSVSREKKESFPLTVTSAQKNPTAFYLCASSVQGLAKNIQYFGAGTRLSVL.

This chain links TRBV6-1 with TRBJ1-2; D is undetermined. Germline V gene lookup returns CDR1 MNHNS and CDR2 SASEGT. Trimming stripped 2 bases from V and 5 bases from J, with 9 bases between. The CDR3 loop spans 13 amino acids. In DNA form, the CDR3 reads TGTGCCAGCAGTGAATCCTATCAATATGGCTACACCTTC. It translates to CASSESYQYGYTF.

This clone is a singleton in its sample. The chain recombines TRBV19 with TRBJ1-4, with D perhaps matching TRBD1 (6 bases). From germline, CDR1 is LNHDA and CDR2 SQIVND (reference sequence). V dropped 3 bases and J dropped 6 bases, with 14 bases sitting between them. The length of the CDR3 is 15 residues. The CDR3 loop reads CASSIDRDKDEKLFF. The CDR3 DNA is TGTGCCAGTAGTATTGACCGGGACAAGGATGAAAAACTGTTTTTT.

This chain uses TRBV28 with TRBJ2-3, with TRBD2 identical over 8 bases. The CDR3 consists of 17 residues. CDR1 and CDR2 (germline): MDHEN, SYDVKM. V dropped 7 bases and J dropped 0; count of bases not matched to a gene: 12. For the CDR3, the DNA is TGTGCCAGCACCCCGGGGGGGATCCGGAGAAGCACAGATACGCAGTATTTT. Its protein product is CASTPGGIRRSTDTQYF. The variable domain in full, completed from reference TRBV28 and TRBJ2-3, reads DVKVTQSSRYLVKRTGEKVFLECVQDMDHENMFWYRQDPGLGLRLIYFSYDVKMKEKGDIPEGYSVSREKKERFSLILESASTNQTSMYLCASTPGGIRRSTDTQYFGPGTRLTVL.

CDR3 sequence: CASSQQEINEQFF. CDR3 bases: TGCGCCAGCAGCCAACAGGAAATCAATGAGCAGTTCTTC. The chain carries TRBV4-1 and TRBJ2-1; D not certain. V was pared by 2 bases and J by 6 bases, with 8 bases between. The CDR3 length is 13 residues. CDR1 and CDR2 (germline): MGHRA, YSYEKL.

The chain is built from TRBV14 and TRBJ2-1, with 10 bases fitting TRBD1. The CDR3 has 16 residues. J gave up 12 bases and V 3 bases, and 14 bases lay outside the gene matches. Germline CDR1 SGHDN, CDR2 FVKESK. CDR3 amino acids: CASSHLPGQGDNPQFF. The CDR3 nucleotides read TGTGCCAGCAGCCACCTCCCCGGACAGGGGGATAACCCGCAGTTCTTC.

This sequence joins TRBV6-1 and TRBJ2-1; 8 bases align to TRBD2. Germline CDR1 reads MNHNS; CDR2 reads SASEGT. This CDR3 spans 15 amino acids. V shed 0 bases, J shed 7 bases, and the junction held 5 bases outside the gene matches. CDR3 nucleotides: TGTGCCAGCAGTGAAGCTCGCGGGGGGAATAATGAGCAGTTCTTC. Translation gives CASSEARGGNNEQFF.

The rearrangement uses TRBV4-1 and TRBJ1-1; 8 positions agree with TRBD1. Germline V gene lookup returns CDR1 MGHRA and CDR2 YSYEKL. V shed 5 bases and J 2 bases; nucleotides not matched to a gene: 4. This CDR3 spans 14 amino acids. CDR3 nucleotide sequence: TGCGCCAGCAGCTCAGGGGGCGCTAACACTGAAGCTTTCTTT. Its translation is CASSSGGANTEAFF.